This T cell receptor beta chain was found in a study of blood T cell repertoires in COVID-19. Study information: PBMCs, B-cell-depleted T cells, or T cells provided the cDNA or gDNA that made up the material.

The Seattle patients, enrolled during active infection, were followed longitudinally. The authors' processing: Amplification of reference gene primers provided the estimated nucleated cell counts. This table comes from immunoSEQ multiplex PCR, and its TCRdb copy is limited to in-frame clones, with some not included. That table supplies the V and J calls and clone size; D and trimming were determined from the DNA. Among 200,000 to 250,000 clones, 85% to 90% were seen once, and the ten largest hold about 9.4%. With 6 bases clipped from V and 1 base from J, the junction kept 7 bases outside the gene matches. Per germline, CDR1 MNHEY and CDR2 SVGAGI. The CDR3 contains 15 residues.

The TCR originated in a woman in her forties or fifties with COVID-19, enrolled during active disease. Sequenced input: peripheral blood. The chain carries TRBV6-5 and TRBJ2-7; 9 bases are shared with TRBD1. CDR3 residues: CASSPGQGSSYEQYF. In DNA form, the CDR3 reads TGTGCCAGCAGCCCGGGACAGGGATCGTCCTACGAGCAGTACTTC.